The next 15 T cell receptor beta chains were all read from a single sample in a study of blood T cell repertoires in COVID-19. Only in-frame clones appear in the TCRdb table, and some are missing; sequencing was by immunoSEQ multiplex PCR. Of about 57,000 clones listed, roughly 78% are singletons. Sequenced: peripheral blood. The receptor source for this set is a human donor in a cohort sampled during active COVID-19.

The rearrangement joins TRBV28 to TRBJ2-7, with a tentative D call TRBD1 (6 bases). Germline V lookup: CDR1 MDHEN, CDR2 SYDVKM. The CDR3 is 14 residues long. V was cut by 2 bases and J by 0 bases, with 8 bases left in between. CDR3 DNA sequence: TGTGCCAGCAGTTTAGGACAGATCTCCTACGAGCAGTACTTC. It encodes CASSLGQISYEQYF.

V usage is TRBV9 and J usage is TRBJ2-3; perhaps TRBD1 as D (5 bases). CDR3 length equals 14 residues. CDR1 is SGDLS, CDR2 YYNGEE, per germline. Between the trimmed V and J ends, which lost 0 bases and 10 bases, there was a span of 15 bases. CDR3 residues: CASSVVSTEGAQYF. The CDR3 bases are TGTGCCAGCAGCGTAGTAAGCACAGAAGGGGCGCAGTATTTT.

This chain's CDR3 is CATGGIVKTQYF. Written as DNA, the CDR3 is TGCGCAACAGGGGGCATCGTGAAGACCCAGTACTTC. V usage is TRBV23-1 and J usage is TRBJ2-5; 9 bases fit TRBD1. TRBV23-1 is known as an ORF, though its function is uncertain. The CDR3 is made up of 12 amino acids.

V and J are TRBV4-2 and TRBJ1-1; 12 bases map to TRBD1. Looked up from germline, CDR1 is LGHNA and CDR2 is YNFKEQ. This CDR3 is built from 18 residues. The J segment lost 1 base and the V segment lost 0 bases, leaving 6 bases of the junction unmatched. CDR3 sequence: CASSQDPGQGAGNTEAFF. CDR3 DNA: TGTGCCAGCAGCCAAGATCCGGGACAGGGGGCTGGGAACACTGAAGCTTTCTTT.

The V gene is TRBV3-1 (or the pseudogene TRBV3-2), the J gene TRBJ1-1; 10 positions match TRBD1. V lost 5 bases and J lost 4; bases outside the gene matches: 7. Germline CDR1 and CDR2: LGHDT and YNNKEL (reference sequence). The CDR3 spans 15 residues. As DNA, the CDR3 is TGTGCCAGCAGCACCCGACAGGGGGCAGGCACTGAAGCTTTCTTT. Its translation is CASSTRQGAGTEAFF.

The chain uses TRBV28 and TRBJ2-1; 7 bases match TRBD2. Germline loops: CDR1 MDHEN, CDR2 SYDVKM. The CDR3 is made up of 17 amino acids. V was clipped by 5 bases and J by 1 base; unmatched bases: 11. CDR3 amino acids: CASSQPSGKRSYNEQFF. DNA of the CDR3: TGTGCCAGCAGTCAACCCAGCGGGAAGCGATCCTACAATGAGCAGTTCTTC.

This chain's CDR3 is CGAKETQYF. The DNA of the CDR3 is TGTGGGGCGAAAGAGACCCAGTACTTC. This rearrangement joins TRBV28 to TRBJ2-5; D is unclear. Germline V gene sequence: CDR1 MDHEN, CDR2 SYDVKM. The CDR3 is 9 amino acids.

The chain carries TRBV28 and TRBJ2-5, with D unresolved. The CDR3 extends over 13 amino acids. The germline V and J ends were trimmed by 5 bases and 3 bases, with 10 bases remaining between them. CDR1 is MDHEN, CDR2 SYDVKM, per germline. CDR3 region: CASSLQIKETQYF. CDR3 nucleotide sequence: TGTGCCAGCAGTCTGCAGATAAAAGAGACCCAGTACTTC.

J is TRBJ1-1 and V is TRBV5-1, with D possibly TRBD1 on 5 matching bases. Germline V gene sequence: CDR1 SGHRS, CDR2 YFSETQ. The CDR3 is made up of 14 amino acids. V was trimmed by 4 bases and J by 1 base, leaving 11 bases between them. Written as DNA, the CDR3 is TGCGCCAGCAGCGAGGGGCGGGGGAACACTGAAGCTTTCTTT. The encoded protein is CASSEGRGNTEAFF.

J is TRBJ2-5 and V is TRBV28; D might be TRBD2 (6 bases). The CDR3 is 15 amino acids. The germline V gene encodes CDR1 MDHEN and CDR2 SYDVKM. V was pared by 5 bases and J by 4 bases, with 17 bases between. CDR3 coding DNA: TGTGCCAGCAGTCGAATGGGACTTGAGGGAGAGACCCAGTACTTC. Residues: CASSRMGLEGETQYF.

The rearrangement links TRBV15 to TRBJ2-1; tentatively, D is TRBD2 (6 bases). Germline V gene lookup returns CDR1 LNHNV and CDR2 YYDKDF (reference sequence). Trimming stripped 4 bases from V and 8 bases from J, with 15 bases between. The CDR3 has 14 amino acids. For the CDR3, the DNA is TGTGCCACCAGCAACCCGGGAGCGGACTATGAGCAGTTCTTC. It encodes CATSNPGADYEQFF. Using reference TRBV15 and TRBJ2-1 for the parts outside the CDR3, the full variable domain is DAMVIQNPRYQVTQFGKPVTLSCSQTLNHNVMYWYQQKSSQAPKLLFHYYDKDFNNEADTPDNFQSRRPNTSFCFLDIRSPGLGDTAMYLCATSNPGADYEQFFGPGTRLTVL.

J is TRBJ2-1 and V is TRBV27, with no clear D. Germline V gives CDR1 MNHEY, CDR2 SMNVEV (reference sequence). This CDR3 has 14 residues. The ends were cut back, 0 bases at V and 7 bases at J, with 10 bases in the middle. CDR3 sequence (DNA): TGTGCCAGCAGTTTATCGGGTAGCACTAATGAGCAGTTCTTC. Its protein product is CASSLSGSTNEQFF.

This clone was seen a handful of times. V and J are TRBV4-1 and TRBJ1-6; 7 nucleotides match TRBD1. The V gene's germline CDR1 is MGHRA and CDR2 YSYEKL. V shed 2 bases and J 7 bases; nucleotides not matched to a gene: 8. This CDR3 comprises 16 residues. CDR3 residues: CASSQPRTGPNSPLHF. The CDR3 nucleotides read TGCGCCAGCAGCCAACCGCGGACAGGACCAAATTCACCCCTCCACTTT.

The chain uses TRBV9 and TRBJ1-2; D not certain. The CDR3 covers 12 residues. Germline values: CDR1 SGDLS, CDR2 YYNGEE. Deletions cut 3 bases from V and 3 bases from J, with 6 bases between. CDR3 residues: CASSGRHYGYTF. In DNA form, the CDR3 reads TGTGCCAGCAGCGGGAGACACTATGGCTACACCTTC.

This chain links TRBV4-1 with TRBJ2-3; D might be TRBD1 (6 bases). The V end lost 0 bases, the J end lost 5 bases, and 15 bases lay between the germline ends. Germline lookup yields CDR1 MGHRA and CDR2 YSYEKL. The CDR3 is 16 residues long. This CDR3 reads CASSQDGVGAEDTQYF. Here the CDR3 DNA reads TGCGCCAGCAGCCAAGATGGTGTGGGGGCCGAAGATACGCAGTATTTT.